This TCR beta chain was profiled in a study of liver allograft versus peripheral blood T cells. Study information: Comparing T cell receptor repertoires in transplanted livers with those in recipients' peripheral blood was part of the design.

The study's findings and limits: According to reports, the T cell receptor repertoires inside liver allografts differed from those in peripheral blood.

The V gene lost 0 bases and the J gene lost 4 bases, with 13 bases spanning the gap. Germline loops: CDR1 DFQATT, CDR2 SNEGSKA (reference sequence). This CDR3 is built from 15 residues. TCRdb passed the reads through MiXCR, listing each CDR3 protein once. This table holds about 9,200 distinct CDR3 sequences, 25% to 30% found once. This clonotype appeared a few times. The antigen is unknown. The V gene is TRBV20-1, the J gene TRBJ1-3, with D unresolved. This clonotype originated in a human patient who had a liver transplant. The T cells may come from the graft donor. The CDR3 DNA is TGCAGTGCTAGAGATACGGCGCTCGCCGGAAACACCATATATTTT. Protein sequence: CSARDTALAGNTIYF.